A selection of T cell receptor beta chains follows, all from one sample in a study of blood T cell repertoires in COVID-19. Assay used: immunoSEQ multiplex PCR; TCRdb lists only in-frame clones, some missing. The sample yields under 200,000 clones, roughly 90% seen once. Source material: PBMCs or T cells enriched from blood (not recorded which). These receptors were collected from a woman between 45 and 60 years old who had recovered from COVID-19. Both conserved end residues are part of each CDR3. Each record gives: D gene, J gene, clone size, V gene, CDR3 DNA, CDR3 protein. D genes are given only for firm matches. Only part of the rows carry a size: once, few, many, or a class if the clone is expanded.

d_call: TRBD1
j_call: TRBJ2-5
clone_size: -
v_call: TRBV12-3/TRBV12-4
cdr3_nt: TGTGCCAGCAGTCTACAGGGGTCGGAGACCCAGTACTTC
cdr3_aa: CASSLQGSETQYF

d_call: TRBD1
j_call: TRBJ2-7
clone_size: -
v_call: TRBV6-5
cdr3_nt: TGTGCCAGCACCCGCCGGGACAGTTACGAGCAGTACTTC
cdr3_aa: CASTRRDSYEQYF

d_call: -
j_call: TRBJ1-6
clone_size: -
v_call: TRBV6-2/TRBV6-3
cdr3_nt: TGTGCCAGCAGCTTTCGGGGAGGGCCAGATTCACCCCTCCACTTT
cdr3_aa: CASSFRGGPDSPLHF

d_call: -
j_call: TRBJ1-2
clone_size: few
v_call: TRBV5-6
cdr3_nt: TGTGCCAGCAGCCTGACTGCCATAGATGGCTACACCTTC
cdr3_aa: CASSLTAIDGYTF

d_call: TRBD1
j_call: TRBJ2-1
clone_size: -
v_call: TRBV9
cdr3_nt: TGTGCCAGCAGCGTTGGGACAGGGCTTAATGAGCAGTTCTTC
cdr3_aa: CASSVGTGLNEQFF

d_call: TRBD1
j_call: TRBJ1-1
clone_size: -
v_call: TRBV5-6
cdr3_nt: TGTGCCAGCAGCTTGTACACGGACAGGGGTCGGACTGAAGCTTTCTTT
cdr3_aa: CASSLYTDRGRTEAFF

d_call: TRBD1
j_call: TRBJ2-1
clone_size: -
v_call: TRBV15
cdr3_nt: TGTGCCACCAGCGGGGGACAGGCAACCAATGAGCAGTTCTTC
cdr3_aa: CATSGGQATNEQFF

d_call: TRBD1
j_call: TRBJ2-7
clone_size: -
v_call: TRBV5-8
cdr3_nt: TGTGCCAGCAGCAAACCGGGACAGAGAACCTACGAGCAGTACTTC
cdr3_aa: CASSKPGQRTYEQYF

d_call: -
j_call: TRBJ2-1
clone_size: -
v_call: TRBV3-1/TRBV3-2
cdr3_nt: TGTGCCAGTAGGGGCGGGGACTCCTACAATGAGCAGTTCTTC
cdr3_aa: CASRGGDSYNEQFF

d_call: -
j_call: TRBJ2-2
clone_size: once
v_call: TRBV24-1
cdr3_nt: TGTGCCACCAGAGACTTTAACACCGGGGAGCTGTTTTTT
cdr3_aa: CATRDFNTGELFF

d_call: TRBD2
j_call: TRBJ2-1
clone_size: -
v_call: TRBV7-2
cdr3_nt: TGTGCCAGCAGCTCCCGGGGAGGGACTAGCGGGATAAATGAGCAGTTCTTC
cdr3_aa: CASSSRGGTSGINEQFF

d_call: -
j_call: TRBJ2-7
clone_size: -
v_call: TRBV27
cdr3_nt: TGTGCCAGCAGTTCGGGGACTTTCTACGAGCAGTACTTC
cdr3_aa: CASSSGTFYEQYF

d_call: -
j_call: TRBJ2-3
clone_size: -
v_call: TRBV19
cdr3_nt: TGTGCCAGTAGTACCCTCCGGCAGGGTCAAAGATCAGATACGCAGTATTTT
cdr3_aa: CASSTLRQGQRSDTQYF

d_call: -
j_call: TRBJ1-4
clone_size: -
v_call: TRBV5-1
cdr3_nt: TGCGCCAGTGCCCGGGGGGATGGTGAAAAACTGTTTTTT
cdr3_aa: CASARGDGEKLFF

d_call: -
j_call: TRBJ1-1
clone_size: -
v_call: TRBV4-2
cdr3_nt: TGTGCCAGCAGCCAAGAGGGGAGGGCTGAAGCTTTCTTT
cdr3_aa: CASSQEGRAEAFF

d_call: -
j_call: TRBJ1-1
clone_size: -
v_call: TRBV18
cdr3_nt: TGTGCCAGCTCACCACAGACCGGGACAACCCTCGGGGACACTGAAGCTTTCTTT
cdr3_aa: CASSPQTGTTLGDTEAFF

d_call: TRBD1
j_call: TRBJ2-7
clone_size: -
v_call: TRBV29-1
cdr3_nt: TGCAGCGTTGCAGTAGGGACAGGGATCTCCTACGAGCAGTACTTC
cdr3_aa: CSVAVGTGISYEQYF

d_call: TRBD1
j_call: TRBJ2-3
clone_size: -
v_call: TRBV11-3
cdr3_nt: TGTGCCAGCAGCCAAGACAGGGCGGATACGCAGTATTTT
cdr3_aa: CASSQDRADTQYF

d_call: TRBD1
j_call: TRBJ1-4
clone_size: once
v_call: TRBV30
cdr3_nt: TGTGCCTGGACCGGGACAGGGGCTGGGAAACTGTTTTTT
cdr3_aa: CAWTGTGAGKLFF

d_call: -
j_call: TRBJ1-1
clone_size: -
v_call: TRBV5-5
cdr3_nt: TGTGCCAGCCTTGGGGGCAGCCTAATGAACACTGAAGCTTTCTTT
cdr3_aa: CASLGGSLMNTEAFF

d_call: -
j_call: TRBJ1-2
clone_size: -
v_call: TRBV7-9
cdr3_nt: TGTGCCAGCAACCGGGAGGACACCTCTGGCTACACCTTC
cdr3_aa: CASNREDTSGYTF

d_call: -
j_call: TRBJ2-6
clone_size: -
v_call: TRBV19
cdr3_nt: TGTGCCAGTAGTATGGGCTTAGCGACTGGGGCCAACGTCCTGACTTTC
cdr3_aa: CASSMGLATGANVLTF

d_call: -
j_call: TRBJ1-5
clone_size: -
v_call: TRBV2
cdr3_nt: TGTGCCAGCAGTGGATCCCTCGTAGCGGATCAGCCCCAGCATTTT
cdr3_aa: CASSGSLVADQPQHF

d_call: TRBD2
j_call: TRBJ2-1
clone_size: -
v_call: TRBV4-3
cdr3_nt: TGCGCCAGCAGCCAAATGATAAGCGGGGCCAGCTCCTACAATGAGCAGTTCTTC
cdr3_aa: CASSQMISGASSYNEQFF

d_call: TRBD1
j_call: TRBJ2-1
clone_size: -
v_call: TRBV2
cdr3_nt: TGTGCCAGCAGTAGTGACAGGGGTACCCACAATGAGCAGTTCTTC
cdr3_aa: CASSSDRGTHNEQFF

d_call: -
j_call: TRBJ2-5
clone_size: -
v_call: TRBV3-1/TRBV3-2
cdr3_nt: TGTGCCAGCAGCCAAGATCGGGTCAGTCGATGGGAGACCCAGTACTTC
cdr3_aa: CASSQDRVSRWETQYF

d_call: TRBD1
j_call: TRBJ2-5
clone_size: -
v_call: TRBV19
cdr3_nt: TGTGCCAGTAGTCTGTACAGGGGGCAAGAGACCCAGTACTTC
cdr3_aa: CASSLYRGQETQYF

d_call: -
j_call: TRBJ2-3
clone_size: -
v_call: TRBV19
cdr3_nt: TGTGCCAGTAGTATAGGCGGGCAGGTCACAGATACGCAGTATTTT
cdr3_aa: CASSIGGQVTDTQYF

d_call: -
j_call: TRBJ2-2
clone_size: -
v_call: TRBV11-2
cdr3_nt: TGTGCCAGCAGCCCCTTGGGCCCTAACACCGGGGAGCTGTTTTTT
cdr3_aa: CASSPLGPNTGELFF

d_call: -
j_call: TRBJ1-2
clone_size: -
v_call: TRBV3-1/TRBV3-2
cdr3_nt: TGTGCCAGCAGCCAGGGGCCCATTTACGCTGGCTACACCTTC
cdr3_aa: CASSQGPIYAGYTF

d_call: -
j_call: TRBJ1-6
clone_size: -
v_call: TRBV14
cdr3_nt: TGTGCCAGCAGCCAAGAGGGGTCAAGGGGGTATAATTCACCCCTCCACTTT
cdr3_aa: CASSQEGSRGYNSPLHF

d_call: -
j_call: TRBJ1-3
clone_size: -
v_call: TRBV7-9
cdr3_nt: TGTGCCAGCAGCTTAGTTCCGGTCTCTGGAAACACCATATATTTT
cdr3_aa: CASSLVPVSGNTIYF

d_call: -
j_call: TRBJ2-5
clone_size: -
v_call: TRBV6-5
cdr3_nt: TGTGCCAGCAAGGGGGGGGTGCACCAAGAGACCCAGTACTTC
cdr3_aa: CASKGGVHQETQYF

d_call: -
j_call: TRBJ2-2
clone_size: -
v_call: TRBV12-5
cdr3_nt: TGTGCTAGTGGTTTGCTTCAGGGGATCGGGGAGCTGTTTTTT
cdr3_aa: CASGLLQGIGELFF

d_call: -
j_call: TRBJ1-1
clone_size: -
v_call: TRBV7-3
cdr3_nt: TGTGCCAGCAGCTTAATGGGGGCCCCGAACACTGAAGCTTTCTTT
cdr3_aa: CASSLMGAPNTEAFF

d_call: TRBD2
j_call: TRBJ2-1
clone_size: -
v_call: TRBV7-3
cdr3_nt: TGTGCCAGCAGCCCACCCCCTAGCGGGAAGGCGACTGAGCAGTTCTTC
cdr3_aa: CASSPPPSGKATEQFF

d_call: -
j_call: TRBJ2-7
clone_size: -
v_call: TRBV6-2/TRBV6-3
cdr3_nt: TGTGCCAGCAGCCATAACTACGAGCAGTACTTC
cdr3_aa: CASSHNYEQYF

d_call: TRBD2
j_call: TRBJ2-5
clone_size: -
v_call: TRBV19
cdr3_nt: TGTGCCAGTAGTCCGTACCGGGGGGGTCAAGAGACCCAGTACTTC
cdr3_aa: CASSPYRGGQETQYF

d_call: TRBD2
j_call: TRBJ2-1
clone_size: -
v_call: TRBV3-1/TRBV3-2
cdr3_nt: TGTGCCAGCAGCCAAGATCGGGGACTAGCGGGATACAATGAGCAGTTCTTC
cdr3_aa: CASSQDRGLAGYNEQFF

d_call: TRBD2
j_call: TRBJ2-4
clone_size: -
v_call: TRBV30
cdr3_nt: TGTGCCTGGGCACACCTTTCGGGGCGTGGGAGCGGGGCTATGTACTTC
cdr3_aa: CAWAHLSGRGSGAMYF

d_call: -
j_call: TRBJ2-7
clone_size: -
v_call: TRBV27
cdr3_nt: TGTGCCAGCAGTCTAGGGCGTGGGAGCTACGAGCAGTACTTC
cdr3_aa: CASSLGRGSYEQYF

d_call: -
j_call: TRBJ2-7
clone_size: -
v_call: TRBV3-1/TRBV3-2
cdr3_nt: TGTGCCAGCAGCCCGGGACACCTCTACGAGCAGTACTTC
cdr3_aa: CASSPGHLYEQYF

d_call: -
j_call: TRBJ2-3
clone_size: -
v_call: TRBV30
cdr3_nt: TGTGCCTGGAGCGGGTGGATGATCGGGGCGCAGTATTTT
cdr3_aa: CAWSGWMIGAQYF

d_call: TRBD1
j_call: TRBJ1-2
clone_size: -
v_call: TRBV10-1
cdr3_nt: TGCGCCAGCAGACCCGGACAGGGGGCCAACTATGGCTACACCTTC
cdr3_aa: CASRPGQGANYGYTF

d_call: -
j_call: TRBJ1-6
clone_size: few
v_call: TRBV9
cdr3_nt: TGTGCCAGCAGCGTAGAGGGGTCCTATAATTCACCCCTCCACTTT
cdr3_aa: CASSVEGSYNSPLHF

d_call: -
j_call: TRBJ1-2
clone_size: -
v_call: TRBV9
cdr3_nt: TGTGCCAGCAGCGTAAGCGGGACAACCTATGGCTACACCTTC
cdr3_aa: CASSVSGTTYGYTF

d_call: -
j_call: TRBJ1-3
clone_size: -
v_call: TRBV6-5
cdr3_nt: TGTGCCACCCGAGGGGGAAACACCATATATTTT
cdr3_aa: CATRGGNTIYF

d_call: TRBD1
j_call: TRBJ1-2
clone_size: -
v_call: TRBV19
cdr3_nt: TGTGCCAGTAGTTCCCCGGACAGGAGATATGGCTACACCTTC
cdr3_aa: CASSSPDRRYGYTF

d_call: TRBD2
j_call: TRBJ2-5
clone_size: -
v_call: TRBV2
cdr3_nt: TGTGCCAGCAGGAGGACTAGCGGGGGGGCAGAGACCCAGTACTTC
cdr3_aa: CASRRTSGGAETQYF